What follows are 12 T cell receptor beta chains derived from one specimen sequenced in a study of blood T cell repertoires in COVID-19 (dated by TCRdb to about 2020). Library creation used the immunoSEQ multiplex PCR assay. TCRdb provides this immuneACCESS table in a form limited to in-frame rearrangements. Some clones are lacking; in checked studies, under half of them reflect an unresolved V gene, and why the rest are absent is not known. The sample table records fewer than 65,000 clones; roughly nine tenths of these occur just once. The ten largest clones capture approximately 20% of the sample. Sequencing used peripheral blood. Receptors were obtained from a woman in her sixties or seventies with COVID-19, enrolled during active disease.

CDR3 bases: TGTGCCATCAGTGAGCGAGATCAGCCCCAGCATTTT. It is translated as CAISERDQPQHF. V usage is TRBV10-3 and J usage is TRBJ1-5, with D unclear. V lost 2 bases and J lost 5, with 4 bases in between. CDR3 length: 12 residues. In germline, CDR1 is ENHRY, CDR2 SYGVKD.

The chain combines TRBV5-6 with TRBJ1-2, with 7 bases fitting TRBD1. Germline CDR1 reads SGHDT; CDR2 reads YYEEEE. The CDR3 contains 16 residues. V lost 4 bases and J lost 6; bases outside the gene matches: 15. The chain's CDR3 is CASSTTPGQFTNGYTF. In DNA, the CDR3 is TGTGCCAGCAGCACGACCCCGGGACAGTTCACGAATGGCTACACCTTC.

The chain joins TRBV6-2 or TRBV6-3 to TRBJ1-5; 7 bases line up with TRBD1. The CDR3 has 16 residues. The V gene's germline CDR1 is MNHEY and CDR2 SVGEGT. V shed 5 bases and J 0 bases; nucleotides not matched to a gene: 7. In DNA form, the CDR3 reads TGTGCCAGCAGTAACAGGGGCGGACTTAGCAATCAGCCCCAGCATTTT. This gives the protein CASSNRGGLSNQPQHF.

The chain carries TRBV11-3 and TRBJ2-5; TRBD1 matches 8 bases. CDR1 is SGHNT and CDR2 is YENEEA in the germline V gene. The trim removed 1 base at V and 4 bases at J, leaving 5 bases unmatched. The CDR3 length is 15 residues. For the CDR3, the DNA is TGTGCCAGCAGCTTAGGCGCCGACAGGGGAGAGACCCAGTACTTC. Translating gives CASSLGADRGETQYF. The entire variable domain, with the rest obtained from reference TRBV11-3 and TRBJ2-5, is as follows: EAGVVQSPRYKIIEKKQPVAFWCNPISGHNTLYWYLQNLGQGPELLIRYENEEAVDDSQLPKDRFSAERLKGVDSTLKIQPAELGDSAVYLCASSLGADRGETQYFGPGTRLLVL.

This chain joins TRBV6-5 and TRBJ2-1, with a weak D call TRBD2 (5 bases). V was clipped by 8 bases and J by 3 bases, with 5 bases between them. CDR1 MNHEY and CDR2 SVGAGI come from the germline V gene. There are 11 residues in the CDR3. The CDR3 DNA is TGTGCCAGCCGGGACTACAATGAGCAGTTCTTC. Translating gives CASRDYNEQFF.

V gene TRBV6-6 combines with J gene TRBJ2-7, with 13 bases identical to TRBD2. Germline V gene data show CDR1 as MNHNY and CDR2 as SVGAGI (reference sequence). After removal of 6 bases from V and 6 bases from J, the junction contained 8 bases not matched to a gene. CDR3 length: 15 amino acids. The CDR3 DNA follows: TGTGCCAGCAGGGGCACTAGCGGGAGGGCCTCCGAGCAGTACTTC. This translates into CASRGTSGRASEQYF.

This sequence joins TRBV7-8 and TRBJ2-7; no clear D. CDR1 and CDR2 (germline): SGHVS, FQNEAQ. The CDR3 is 15 residues long. Trimming took 2 bases from V and 0 from J, leaving 11 bases between them. CDR3 coding DNA: TGTGCCAGCAGCTTATGGCATCCCAGCTCCTACGAGCAGTACTTC. Translation: CASSLWHPSSYEQYF.

The CDR3 DNA reads as TGTGCCAGCAGCTTATCGGGAGCCCAGCCCCAGCATTTT. Amino acid sequence: CASSLSGAQPQHF. The chain joins TRBV7-8 to TRBJ1-5; D is uncertain. This CDR3 region has 13 residues. V lost 2 bases, J lost 7 bases, and 9 bases lay in between. The V gene's germline CDR1 is SGHVS and CDR2 FQNEAQ.

This clone was counted between two and nine times. This rearrangement joins TRBV7-9 to TRBJ2-5, with TRBD2 as a possible D gene (6 bases). CDR3 length: 15 amino acids. V gave up 2 bases and J gave up 4 bases, with 14 bases separating them. Per germline, CDR1 SEHNR and CDR2 FQNEAQ (reference sequence). CDR3 sequence: CASSLTSTGGETQYF. The DNA of the CDR3 is TGTGCCAGCAGCTTAACTAGCACCGGCGGAGAGACCCAGTACTTC. The full variable domain, with the rest looked up from reference TRBV7-9 and TRBJ2-5, is DTGVSQNPRHKITKRGQNVTFRCDPISEHNRLYWYRQTLGQGPEFLTYFQNEAQLEKSRLLSDRFSAERPKGSFSTLEIQRTEQGDSAMYLCASSLTSTGGETQYFGPGTRLLVL.

As to this clone: One end of the junction is discordant with germline, which a read error may explain. The rearrangement links TRBV28 to TRBJ2-5, with D possibly matching TRBD1 (6 bases). The CDR3 totals 12 residues. Germline CDR1 and CDR2: MDHEN and SYDVKM. The CDR3 DNA sequence: TGTGCCAGCAGTTCAGGGGTAACCCAGAGTAACTTC. The encoded protein is CASSSGVTQSNF. The whole variable domain, remainder taken from reference TRBV28 and TRBJ2-5, is DVKVTQSSRYLVKRTGEKVFLECVQDMDHENMFWYRQDPGLGLRLIYFSYDVKMKEKGDIPEGYSVSREKKERFSLILESASTNQTSMYLCASSSGVTQSNFGPGTRLLVL.

The rearrangement uses TRBV19 and TRBJ2-3; tentative D call: TRBD1 (6 bases). Germline V gives CDR1 LNHDA, CDR2 SQIVND (reference sequence). The CDR3 runs 16 residues. V was cut by 5 bases and J by 1 base, with 16 bases left in between. The CDR3 loop reads CASSPDRIGGTDTQYF. In nucleotides, the CDR3 is TGTGCCAGTAGTCCAGACAGGATTGGGGGCACAGATACGCAGTATTTT.

This clone was seen just once. The rearrangement links TRBV3-1 (or the pseudogene TRBV3-2) to TRBJ1-5; D not resolved. CDR3 length: 13 amino acids. The germline CDR1 and CDR2 sequences are LGHDT and YNNKEL (reference sequence). Trimming removed 1 base at V and 5 bases at J, with 6 bases between. The CDR3 is CASSQAEYQPQHF. Written as DNA, the CDR3 is TGTGCCAGCAGCCAAGCCGAGTATCAGCCCCAGCATTTT.